This T cell receptor beta chain derives from a study of cytomegalovirus exposure and HLA in healthy donors listed by TCRdb under 2017. The study in broad terms: According to a later analysis, the approximately 130 validation repertoires were produced on the same platform as the roughly 700 repertoires of the first cohort. A separate validation cohort of roughly 110 different subjects was used in addition to the approximately 670-subject first cohort. The study was designed to test whether signatures of past pathogen exposure could be identified by cataloging public T cell receptors. High-throughput TCR immunosequencing, statistical association of individual TCRs with disease status, and machine learning were combined to predict cytomegalovirus infection status. General study outcomes and caveats: In vitro tests confirmed that a few of the cytomegalovirus-associated TCR beta chains recognize cytomegalovirus antigens. It was suggested by the authors that the approach could potentially be generalized to other disease states and immunological phenotypes. The study gave a list of roughly 150 TCR beta chains associated with cytomegalovirus. A later analysis lacked HLA typing for the validation cohort, so it scored co-occurrence in that cohort across all 120 or so repertoires. Most TCR sequences were seen in very few donors, while some public TCRs were found in many individuals. The classifier was reported to diagnose cytomegalovirus status with high specificity and sensitivity in both the original cohort and the validation cohort. Subsequent analysis determined that TCRs grouped into clusters in the first cohort also showed a tendency toward co-occurrence across the 120 validation repertoires, and about 93% of cluster scores exceeded 0.

The library was generated by the immunoSEQ multiplex PCR assay. On the authors' methods: A statistical classification framework was built to diagnose cytomegalovirus status from the catalog of TCR beta chain sequences. TCRdb took over this immuneACCESS table, retaining in-frame rearrangements with V and J assigned. Such tables are incomplete; in checked studies, under half of the missing clones stem from an unresolved V gene, and the remainder is unexplained. The V and J calls and clone size were taken over from that table, and D and trimming were inferred from the DNA. The sample table records 200,000 to 300,000 clones; about 92% of these occur just once. The ten biggest clones cover approximately 3.1% of the sample. A word on this clone: Its binding antigen is unknown. No much larger clonotype is one base removed from it; base qualities were not supplied.

Separate from the approximately 730-subject first cohort, the validation cohort of over 90 subjects was the group to which the donors belonged. The cysteine opens and the phenylalanine closes a CDR3 of 17 amino acids. Just the 51-base CDR3 DNA is kept, in frame starting at base 1. Unmatched junction bases come to 6, with V trimmed by 0 bases and J by 2 bases. CDR1 and CDR2 were assigned from the germline V gene as ENHRY and SYGVKD. This receptor was identified in a woman in her 30s in good health and CMV-seronegative. The sequencing input was PBMCs. The chain uses TRBV10-3 and TRBJ2-2; TRBD1 fits 7 bases in the junction. The CDR3 region reads CAISESWGQRNTGELFF. The nucleotide sequence is TGTGCCATCAGTGAGTCGTGGGGACAGCGAAACACCGGGGAGCTGTTTTTT.